The 31 T cell receptor beta chains below all came from one sample that was sequenced in a study of molecular identifiers for immune sequencing clone quantification (dated by TCRdb to about 2018). The library was built by means of PCR. Instrument on record: Illumina HiSeq 4000. In TCRdb, the public reads were trimmed at Q25 with fastp and aligned with MiXCR, with productive beta chains retained. Merged by CDR3 protein, the rows form single entries marked with the most common genes and DNA. The sample contains 300,000 to 400,000 distinct CDR3 sequences, about 22% of them found a single time. The leading ten clones occupy about 0.79% of the sample. The sample was naive CD8+ T cells from blood, with Jurkat cell RNA spiked in. The cell subset or site tag for this specimen amounts to: FACS-sorted CD8+CD4-CCR7+CD45RA+ naive T cells. These receptors were taken from a human donor in good health. Some libraries in this study had Jurkat cell RNA spiked in.

To note about this clonotype: A much larger clone lies one base from this, so it may be a read error. The chain recombines TRBV28 with TRBJ1-6; D ambiguous. The germline gives CDR1 MDHEN, CDR2 SYDVKM. Trimming took 5 bases from V and 10 from J, leaving 9 bases between them. This CDR3 comprises 12 residues. The CDR3 DNA reads as TGTGCCAGCAGTGAGAGTGGATCACCCCTCCACTTT. This gives the protein CASSESGSPLHF.

Notes on this clonotype: Possible read error: a much larger clone is one base away. The CDR3 carries no conserved terminal phenylalanine or tryptophan, so it likely arises from a read error. This sequence joins TRBV4-1 and TRBJ1-1; D is undetermined. Looked up from germline, CDR1 is MGHRA and CDR2 is YSYEKL. The CDR3 extends over 16 amino acids. V gave up 1 base and J gave up 3 bases, with 15 bases separating them. In DNA form, the CDR3 reads TGCGCCAGCAGCCAAGTTTTCGGGGTGTTCGACACTGAAGCTTTCTCT. Its protein product is CASSQVFGVFDTEAFS.

This clonotype has a count of ten or more. V and J are TRBV11-2 and TRBJ1-1; D is perhaps TRBD1 (6 bases). The CDR3 has 14 amino acids. Germline V gene sequence: CDR1 SGHAT, CDR2 FQNNGV. V lost 2 bases and J 5 bases, leaving 12 bases between the germline ends. CDR3 coding DNA: TGTGCCAGCAGCTTATTTCAGGGGAATACTGAAGCTTTCTTT. It yields the protein CASSLFQGNTEAFF.

As to this clonotype: Possible read error: a much larger clone is one base away. The CDR3 sequence: CASTASRLAGDKQYF. In DNA form, the CDR3 reads TGTGCCAGCACAGCGAGTCGACTAGCGGGGGACAAGCAGTACTTC. The rearrangement joins TRBV6-5 to TRBJ2-7, with 12 bases that match TRBD2. Germline lookup yields CDR1 MNHEY and CDR2 SVGAGI. After removal of 7 bases from V and 8 bases from J, the junction contained 12 bases not matched to a gene. The CDR3 loop spans 15 amino acids.

The sample holds a few counts of this clonotype. The chain carries TRBV9 and TRBJ2-5, with 15 positions matching TRBD2. V lost 4 bases, J lost 1 base, and 5 bases stayed unmatched. Per the germline V gene, CDR1 is SGDLS and CDR2 is YYNGEE. The CDR3 length is 17 residues. CDR3 sequence reads: CASSPQGLAGGQETQYF. CDR3 coding DNA: TGTGCCAGCAGCCCCCAGGGACTAGCGGGGGGCCAAGAGACCCAGTACTTC.

For this clonotype: At one end the junction does not follow the germline gene, possibly because of a read error. The rearrangement uses TRBV7-8 and TRBJ2-7; D remains unclear. The CDR3 is 11 residues long. Germline V gives CDR1 SGHVS, CDR2 FQNEAQ. CDR3 DNA: TGTGCCTGCAGCCTGTCCTACGAGCAGTACTTC. This encodes CACSLSYEQYF.

This clonotype was detected only a few times. This chain joins TRBV4-1 and TRBJ2-4; a weak D match, TRBD2 (5 bases). CDR1 is MGHRA and CDR2 is YSYEKL in the germline V gene. This CDR3 contains 18 residues. V lost 4 bases and J 8 bases, leaving 27 bases between the germline ends. The CDR3 DNA is TGCGCCAGCAGCCTGGTAGTCCCTCTAGCAGCTTCGGTAGACATTCAGTACTTC. Its protein is CASSLVVPLAASVDIQYF.

Worth noting for this clonotype: Being one base from a much bigger clone, this may be a read error. No conserved phenylalanine or tryptophan is present at the end of the CDR3, so a read error is the likely explanation. This rearrangement joins TRBV5-1 to TRBJ1-1; no definite D call. Germline values: CDR1 SGHRS, CDR2 YFSETQ. CDR3 size: 16 residues. Trimming pared 1 base from V and 0 bases from J, leaving 13 bases between. DNA for the CDR3: TGCGCCAGCAGCTTGAGGATGGGGAGGATGAACACTGAAGCTTTCTCT. Its translation is CASSLRMGRMNTEAFS.

Turning to this clonotype: A much larger clonotype is one base distant, so this may be a read error. The V and J genes are TRBV19 and TRBJ2-1; no definite D call. This CDR3 is 14 amino acids long. V lost 10 bases and J 5 bases, leaving 18 bases between the germline ends. Germline loops: CDR1 LNHDA, CDR2 SQIVND (reference sequence). Here the CDR3 reads CAIFPLPTDNEQFF. CDR3 DNA: TGTGCCATTTTCCCCTTGCCCACCGACAATGAGCAGTTCTTC.

Note on this clonotype: Given a much more abundant clone one base away, this may be a read error. No conserved phenylalanine or tryptophan is present at the end of the CDR3, so a read error is the likely explanation. The V call is TRBV7-3, the J call TRBJ2-2; D is perhaps TRBD2 (6 bases). The CDR3 is 15 residues long. In germline, CDR1 is SGHTA, CDR2 FQGTGA. V was clipped by 4 bases and J by 2 bases, with 11 bases between them. CDR3 sequence reads: CASSSDYANTGELFL. The CDR3 DNA follows: TGTGCCAGCAGCTCGGACTACGCCAACACCGGGGAGCTGTTTTTA.

This clonotype was seen ten or more times. The gene calls are TRBV5-4 and TRBJ1-6; a possible D gene is TRBD1 (6 bases). Germline V CDR1 and CDR2: SGHNT, YYREEE (reference sequence). This CDR3 contains 14 residues. V was shortened by 4 bases and J by 7 bases, with 12 bases between the two germline ends. This chain's CDR3 is CASSIQGGNSPLHF. The CDR3 DNA reads as TGTGCCAGCAGCATACAGGGTGGAAATTCACCCCTCCACTTT.

There are many counts of this clonotype. The chain recombines TRBV6-2 or TRBV6-3 with TRBJ2-6; D is unresolved. The CDR3 is 13 residues long. The germline gives CDR1 MNHEY, CDR2 SVGEGT. Trimming removed 5 bases at V and 1 base at J, with 3 bases between. The CDR3 here is CASSGSGANVLTF. CDR3 sequence (DNA): TGTGCCAGCAGTGGGTCTGGGGCCAACGTCCTGACTTTC.

This clonotype was detected a few times. This could be a read error, since a much larger clone is one nucleotide away. This CDR3 is missing its conserved last phenylalanine or tryptophan, likely due to a read error. The rearrangement uses TRBV4-3 and TRBJ2-3; D is perhaps TRBD2 (6 bases). Germline CDR1 reads LGHNA; CDR2 reads YSLEER. Trimming stripped 1 base from V and 6 bases from J, with 14 bases between. This CDR3 region has 15 residues. This chain's CDR3 is CASSQGTTNFDTQYS. The DNA for the CDR3 is TGCGCCAGCAGCCAAGGGACTACCAACTTCGATACGCAGTATTCT.

With regard to this clonotype: It may be a read error: a sequence one base away is much more abundant. V and J are TRBV7-9 and TRBJ1-4; D remains unclear. V shed 8 bases and J shed 10 bases, with 14 bases lying between them. Germline V CDR1 and CDR2: SEHNR, FQNEAQ (reference sequence). The CDR3 sequence is 12 residues long. The CDR3, as DNA: TGTGCCAGCGGCCAAAACGACGGAAAACTGTTTTTT. Its translation is CASGQNDGKLFF.

This clonotype was picked up many times. The rearrangement uses TRBV27 and TRBJ2-7; the D gene is possibly TRBD1 (6 bases). Germline V gene data show CDR1 as MNHEY and CDR2 as SMNVEV (reference sequence). With 0 bases removed from V and 2 bases from J, the gap between germline ends came to 8 bases. CDR3 length equals 14 residues. CDR3 loop: CASSLSGAAYEQYF. Written as DNA, the CDR3 is TGTGCCAGCAGTTTATCGGGGGCGGCCTACGAGCAGTACTTC.

This clonotype has just a few counts. This may be a read error: a much more frequent sequence differs by one nucleotide. The chain couples TRBV6-5 to TRBJ1-5, with D tentatively TRBD1 (5 bases). CDR1 is MNHEY, CDR2 SVGAGI, per germline. This CDR3 is 17 amino acids long. The CDR3 spells CASRPRGGRQQNQPRHF. The CDR3 nucleotides are TGTGCCAGCAGACCCCGGGGCGGCAGACAACAGAATCAGCCCCGGCATTTT.

This clonotype was seen many times. CDR3 DNA sequence: TGTGCCAGCAGTTTAACGGGAGGGCTCTCCTACGAGCAGTACTTC. This gives the protein CASSLTGGLSYEQYF. The chain joins TRBV27 to TRBJ2-7; TRBD2 matches at 8 bases. Losses at the gene ends were 2 bases for V and 0 bases for J; bases not matched to a gene: 3. The V gene's germline CDR1 is MNHEY and CDR2 SMNVEV (reference sequence). The CDR3 has 15 residues.

Details on this clonotype: Given the absence of the conserved phenylalanine or tryptophan at the CDR3 end, a read error is likely. The chain combines TRBV11-2 with TRBJ2-7; 7 bases are a match to TRBD1. The V gene end was trimmed by 1 base and the J gene end by 3 bases; junction bases not matched to a gene: 6. The germline CDR1 and CDR2 sequences are SGHAT and FQNNGV. The CDR3 runs to 15 residues. CDR3 in amino acids: CASSLVGTADYEQYS. For the CDR3, the DNA is TGTGCCAGCAGCTTAGTCGGGACAGCCGACTACGAGCAGTACTCC.

This clonotype came up many times. The chain combines TRBV2 with TRBJ2-1; no firm D call. The CDR3 is made up of 14 amino acids. Per germline, CDR1 SNHLY and CDR2 FYNNEI. With 3 bases removed from V and 3 bases from J, the gap between germline ends came to 9 bases. CDR3 in DNA: TGTGCCAGCAGTGAGGCCTTGGTCTACAATGAGCAGTTCTTC. This sequence encodes CASSEALVYNEQFF.

This clonotype was observed at least ten times. The genes are TRBV9 and TRBJ1-1; a possible D gene is TRBD1 (5 bases). Germline CDR1 SGDLS, CDR2 YYNGEE. The CDR3 runs 14 residues. Trimming cost V 2 bases and J 0 bases, with 8 bases left between them. CDR3 in amino acids: CASSVGGMNTEAFF. CDR3 coding DNA: TGTGCCAGCAGCGTCGGGGGAATGAACACTGAAGCTTTCTTT. Supplemented by reference TRBV9 and TRBJ1-1, the full variable domain reads DSGVTQTPKHLITATGQRVTLRCSPRSGDLSVYWYQQSLDQGLQFLIQYYNGEERAKGNILERFSAQQFPDLHSELNLSSLELGDSALYFCASSVGGMNTEAFFGQGTRLTVV.

The chain joins TRBV10-3 to TRBJ2-3; 7 bases map to TRBD2. The CDR3 is 14 amino acids. J gave up 2 bases and V 11 bases, and 10 bases lay outside the gene matches. The germline V gene encodes CDR1 ENHRY and CDR2 SYGVKD. As DNA, the CDR3 is TGTGCCCCCGTAATAGCGGGCGCCACAGATACGCAGTATTTT. Translated: CAPVIAGATDTQYF.

There are many counts of this clonotype. The rearrangement links TRBV27 to TRBJ2-2; the D call may be TRBD1 or TRBD2 (5 bases each). Germline V lookup: CDR1 MNHEY, CDR2 SMNVEV (reference sequence). The V end lost 4 bases, the J end lost 3 bases, and 9 bases lay between the germline ends. The CDR3 is 14 residues long. The DNA for the CDR3 is TGTGCCAGCAGTTATCAGGGAGACACCGGGGAGCTGTTTTTT. The encoded protein is CASSYQGDTGELFF.

This clonotype was recorded many times. V usage is TRBV14 and J usage is TRBJ1-5; a possible D gene is TRBD1 (6 bases). Germline lookup yields CDR1 SGHDN and CDR2 FVKESK. V was cut by 4 bases and J by 3 bases, with 13 bases left in between. This CDR3 comprises 15 residues. CDR3 nucleotide sequence: TGTGCCAGCAGCCGATGGGGGCAGTACAATCAGCCCCAGCATTTT. This encodes CASSRWGQYNQPQHF.

The chain combines TRBV28 with TRBJ2-5; 11 nucleotides line up with TRBD2. This CDR3 has 18 amino acids. The V gene's germline CDR1 is MDHEN and CDR2 SYDVKM. The ends lost 2 bases at V and 7 bases at J; junction bases unmatched: 15. CDR3 nucleotide sequence: TGTGCCAGCAGTTTAGCCGCTAGCGGGAGGAGCCCTACTGGGACCCAGTACTTC. Its protein product is CASSLAASGRSPTGTQYF.

This clonotype was counted many times. The chain carries TRBV13 and TRBJ2-5, with D unresolved. CDR3 length: 14 amino acids. The germline V gene has CDR1 PRHDT and CDR2 FYEKMQ (reference sequence). Trimming removed 2 bases from V and 5 bases from J, with 12 bases in between. The DNA for the CDR3 is TGTGCCAGCAGCTTACTTTCCAGTCGGGAGACCCAGTACTTC. This sequence encodes CASSLLSSRETQYF.

Points on this clonotype: A much larger clone lies a single base off, so this may be a read error. The chain uses TRBV6-5 and TRBJ2-1, with D possibly matching TRBD2 (5 bases). The CDR3 is 16 residues long. The germline V gene encodes CDR1 MNHEY and CDR2 SVGAGI. As DNA, the CDR3 is TGTGCCAGCAGTTACTCGAACGGGAACTCCTACAATGATCAGTTCTTC. Its translation is CASSYSNGNSYNDQFF.

V and J are TRBV11-2 and TRBJ2-7; D remains ambiguous. The germline gives CDR1 SGHAT, CDR2 FQNNGV. The length of the CDR3 is 12 residues. V was shortened by 4 bases and J by 5 bases, with 9 bases between the two germline ends. In nucleotides, the CDR3 is TGTGCCAGCAGCTCCCCCATCCACGAGCAGTACTTC. Translation: CASSSPIHEQYF.

This clonotype was counted at least ten times. The chain couples TRBV7-2 to TRBJ2-5; weak D call: TRBD1 (5 bases). This CDR3 region has 14 residues. CDR1 is SGHTA and CDR2 is FQGNSA in the germline V gene. Trimming stripped 2 bases from V and 2 bases from J, with 9 bases between. The CDR3 loop reads CASSLWGLQETQYF. CDR3 bases: TGTGCCAGCAGCTTATGGGGCTTACAAGAGACCCAGTACTTC.

The sample holds many counts of this clonotype. The gene calls are TRBV6-5 and TRBJ1-1; unclear D gene. Germline lookup yields CDR1 MNHEY and CDR2 SVGAGI. V lost 3 bases and J 3 bases, leaving 20 bases between the germline ends. This CDR3 has 17 residues. CDR3 nucleotides: TGTGCCAGCAGTTATTTCGGGTTTAGTTACCTGGACACTGAAGCTTTCTTT. Translation: CASSYFGFSYLDTEAFF.

This clonotype was observed many times. The chain recombines TRBV29-1 with TRBJ2-7, with D tentatively TRBD1 or TRBD2 (5 bases each). There are 12 residues in the CDR3. Trimming removed 5 bases at V and 4 bases at J, with 12 bases between. Germline CDR1 reads SQVTM; CDR2 reads ANQGSEA. The DNA for the CDR3 is TGCAGCGTTACGGGACCCGAATACGAGCAGTACTTC. Translating gives CSVTGPEYEQYF.

This clonotype was observed at least ten times. This sequence joins TRBV29-1 and TRBJ2-2, with 7 bases that match TRBD1. From germline, CDR1 is SQVTM and CDR2 ANQGSEA. The CDR3 spans 13 residues. Trimming at V came to 7 bases and at J to 1 base, leaving 3 bases not matched to a gene. The CDR3: CSARQGNTGELFF. CDR3 nucleotides: TGCAGCGCCCGACAGGGGAACACCGGGGAGCTGTTTTTT.